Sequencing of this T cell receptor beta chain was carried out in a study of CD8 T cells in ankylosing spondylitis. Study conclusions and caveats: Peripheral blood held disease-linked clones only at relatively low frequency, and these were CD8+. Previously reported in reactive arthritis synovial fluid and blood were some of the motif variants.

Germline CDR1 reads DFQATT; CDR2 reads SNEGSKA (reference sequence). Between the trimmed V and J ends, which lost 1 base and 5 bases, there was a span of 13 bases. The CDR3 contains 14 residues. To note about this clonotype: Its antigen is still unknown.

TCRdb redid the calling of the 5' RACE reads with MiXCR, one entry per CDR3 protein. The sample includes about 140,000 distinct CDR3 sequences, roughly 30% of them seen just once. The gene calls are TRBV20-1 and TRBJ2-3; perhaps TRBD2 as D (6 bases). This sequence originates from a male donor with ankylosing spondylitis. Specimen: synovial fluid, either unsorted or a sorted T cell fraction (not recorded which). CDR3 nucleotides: TGCAGTGCTAGAGGTGGCGGGAAAAAAGATACGCAGTATTTT. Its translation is CSARGGGKKDTQYF.